This record covers a single T cell receptor (beta chain). Its recognized antigen is unknown. The record has no base qualities; no much larger clone is one base away. Whole blood was collected in K2EDTA tubes by collaborating institutions according to the institutions' own protocols. Collaborator samples were shipped for TCRbeta analysis as frozen whole blood, isolated PBMCs, or DNA extracted from either sample type. The data originate from a study of blood T cell repertoires in COVID-19 (dated by TCRdb to 2020 to 2022). Broadly, across the study: Samples from collaborators originated in the United States, Italy and Spain and spanned both the acute and convalescent phases of COVID-19. The prospective study material was composed of cDNA or gDNA derived from T cells, B-cell-depleted T cells, or PBMCs. Subjects who had been exposed to COVID-19, were actively infected with it, or had recovered from it provided the deeply sampled blood TCRbeta repertoires that made up the dataset. A freely available public database, intended as a resource for researchers studying the immune response to SARS-CoV-2, is where the repertoires were released. Samples were obtained from the ongoing ImmuneRACE study (first 160 participants) and from 1,254 subjects provided by 6 global collaborators. A de-identified subject ID, COVID-19 status, age in years and sex were almost always included in the sample metadata. Where available, HLA class I and class II types were obtained from metadata supplied by the sample provider rather than from assay-based typing. What the work shows at the level of the full study, not this receptor alone: The quantity of clinical and demographic metadata differed by source and by participant and was supplied without curation.

TCRbeta CDR3 regions were amplified from genomic DNA by means of the immunoSEQ Assay, a bias-controlled multiplex PCR. The paper's data handling went like this. The number of nucleated cells in each sample was estimated from the amplification of reference gene primers within the assay. Sequence reads were collapsed and filtered to measure the absolute abundance of every unique TCRbeta CDR3 rearrangement. Productive Simpson clonality was computed per sample as the square root of Simpson's diversity index over productive rearrangements. TCRdb provides this immuneACCESS table in a form limited to in-frame rearrangements. Some clones are lacking; in checked studies, under half of them reflect an unresolved V gene, and why the rest are absent is not known. The DNA was the basis for D and trimming; V, J and clone size are from that table. The sample table lists approximately 200,000 clones, about 87% of them with a count of one. Jointly, the top ten make up 3.5% to 4.5% of the sample.

Per the germline V gene, MNHGY is the CDR1 and SVAAGI is the CDR2. There are 12 amino acids in the CDR3, from cysteine to phenylalanine inclusive. Here the CDR3 DNA is all that survives: 36 bases in frame from base 1. Trimming costs V 2 bases and J 6 bases, and their ends lie 7 bases apart. The TCR was taken from a woman aged 25 to 39 with acute or convalescent COVID-19. The rearrangement combines TRBV6-9 with TRBJ1-1; the D gene is unclear. The sample comprised peripheral blood. The base sequence is TGTGCCAGCAGTTATCCTTTATCTGAAGCTTTCTTT. This is translated as CASSYPLSEAFF.